This TCR beta chain was observed in a study of blood T cell repertoires in COVID-19. Study context: Sources were T cells, B-cell-depleted T cells, or PBMCs; the material itself was cDNA or gDNA.

Authors' data handling: Amplification of reference gene primers was used by the study to estimate nucleated cell counts. The assay was immunoSEQ multiplex PCR, and TCRdb's table has in-frame clones only and misses some. For V, J and clone size, that table is used; D and trimming come from the DNA. Counted here are some 190,000 clones, 80% occurring once; the ten biggest clones make up 4.3%. Unmatched junction bases numbered 8, after V lost 4 bases and J lost 6 bases. The CDR3 extends over 15 amino acids. The germline V gene has CDR1 SGHRS and CDR2 YFSETQ. Assignment of participants to cohorts was predicated upon participant-reported clinical history.

This sequence joins TRBV5-1 and TRBJ1-1; 11 bases match TRBD1. The TCR sequence derives from a man between 25 and 39 years old with acute COVID-19. Sequenced sample: PBMCs or T cells enriched from blood (not recorded which). As DNA, the CDR3 is TGCGCCAGCAGCGAAGGACAGGGGGCGAGGGCTGAAGCTTTCTTT. It translates to CASSEGQGARAEAFF.